The source of this T cell receptor (beta chain) is a study of post-analysis software for immune sequencing data. Study at large: Multiple sclerosis in the patients followed relapsing-remitting, secondary progressive and progressive-relapsing courses. Study conclusions and caveats: Relative to controls, patients had 4 or 5 TRBV segments at higher frequency, with TRBV5-6, TRBV5-1 and TRBV20-1 among these. Pronounced co-clustering by F measure was evident among identically batched samples. Those with multiple sclerosis, the patient group, showed significantly lower normalized Chao1 diversity than controls.

Trimming pared 0 bases from V and 12 bases from J, leaving 10 bases between. Looked up from germline, CDR1 is SGDLS and CDR2 is YYNGEE. This CDR3 contains 12 residues. Included in the TCR beta cDNA libraries were unique molecular identifiers. T cells, 1 to 10 million of them, yielded 500,000 to 600,000 cDNA molecules. Via MiXCR, TCRdb re-called the PCR reads, giving one row per CDR3 protein. The sample yields hundreds of thousands of distinct CDR3 sequences, roughly 45% seen once. Regarding this clonotype: The antigen is undetermined.

The sequencing sample was made of blood. The source is a girl aged 10 to 17 with multiple sclerosis. The V and J genes are TRBV9 and TRBJ2-1; D is unresolved. CDR3 nucleotides: TGTGCCAGCAGCGTAGAACCGACAACGCAGTTCTTC. Translating gives CASSVEPTTQFF.